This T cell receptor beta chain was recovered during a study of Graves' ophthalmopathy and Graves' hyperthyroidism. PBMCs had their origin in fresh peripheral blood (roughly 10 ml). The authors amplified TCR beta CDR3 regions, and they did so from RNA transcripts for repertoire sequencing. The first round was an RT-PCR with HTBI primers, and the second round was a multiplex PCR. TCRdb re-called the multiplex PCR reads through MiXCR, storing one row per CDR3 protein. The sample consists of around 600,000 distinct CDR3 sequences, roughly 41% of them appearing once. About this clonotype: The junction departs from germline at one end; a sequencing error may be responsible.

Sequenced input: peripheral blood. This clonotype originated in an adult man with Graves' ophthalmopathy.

The CDR3 DNA follows: TGTGCCAGCAGTCCGACTAGCGGAGTACAAGAGGCCCAGTACTTC. Translated, it gives CASSPTSGVQEAQYF. This chain links TRBV10-2 with TRBJ2-5, with TRBD2 matching 9 bases. Germline CDR1 reads WSHSY; CDR2 reads SAAADI. The CDR3 has 15 amino acids.